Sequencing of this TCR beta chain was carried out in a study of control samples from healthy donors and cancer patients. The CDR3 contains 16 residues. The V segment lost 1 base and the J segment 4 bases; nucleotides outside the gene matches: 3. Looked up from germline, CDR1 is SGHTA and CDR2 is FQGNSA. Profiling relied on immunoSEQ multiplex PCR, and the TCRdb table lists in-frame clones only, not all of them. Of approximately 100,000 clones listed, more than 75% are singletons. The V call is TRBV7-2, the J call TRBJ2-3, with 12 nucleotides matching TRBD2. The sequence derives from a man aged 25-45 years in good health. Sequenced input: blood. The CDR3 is CASSLGRLAGADTQYF. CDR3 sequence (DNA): TGTGCCAGCAGCTTAGGTCGACTAGCGGGGGCAGATACGCAGTATTTT. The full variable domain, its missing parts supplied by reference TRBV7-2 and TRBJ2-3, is GAGVSQSPSNKVTEKGKDVELRCDPISGHTALYWYRQSLGQGLEFLIYFQGNSAPDKSGLPSDRFSAERTGGSVSTLTIQRTQQEDSAVYLCASSLGRLAGADTQYFGPGTRLTVL.